Shown below are 19 T cell receptor beta chains from a single sample sequenced in a study of CD8 T cells in ankylosing spondylitis. MiXCR, run by TCRdb on the 5' RACE reads, gives a single entry per CDR3 protein. The sample carries about 340,000 distinct CDR3 sequences, under 15% recorded once. The sample consisted of blood, either unsorted or a sorted T cell fraction (not recorded which). The receptors shown here come from a male donor with ankylosing spondylitis or in good health (not recorded which).

This clonotype turned up a few times. The rearrangement uses TRBV20-1 and TRBJ1-6; TRBD1 is a possible D gene (6 bases). This CDR3 is 15 amino acids long. The V end was cut by 4 bases, the J end by 4 bases, with 14 bases between. Germline-derived CDR1 and CDR2 are DFQATT and SNEGSKA (reference sequence). This CDR3 is CSAKGGGAYNSPLHF. The CDR3 nucleotides are TGCAGTGCTAAGGGAGGGGGGGCGTATAATTCACCCCTCCACTTT.

V gene TRBV10-3 combines with J gene TRBJ1-2, with D unresolved. This CDR3 is 14 amino acids long. Germline-derived CDR1 and CDR2 are ENHRY and SYGVKD. With 0 bases removed from V and 7 bases from J, the gap between germline ends came to 12 bases. The CDR3 here is CAISESREFGGYTF. CDR3 DNA: TGTGCCATCAGTGAGTCTAGGGAATTTGGTGGCTACACCTTC.

The rearrangement uses TRBV20-1 and TRBJ2-3; 8 nucleotides match TRBD2. Germline V lookup: CDR1 DFQATT, CDR2 SNEGSKA (reference sequence). Trimming at V came to 6 bases and at J to 5 bases, leaving 10 bases not matched to a gene. This CDR3 is 14 amino acids long. CDR3 residues: CSAGGAREIDTQYF. CDR3 coding DNA: TGCAGTGCCGGGGGGGCCCGTGAAATAGATACGCAGTATTTT.

J is TRBJ2-5 and V is TRBV10-1, with D uncertain. CDR1 is WNHNN and CDR2 is SYGVQD in the germline V gene (reference sequence). CDR3 size: 12 residues. V was cut by 3 bases and J by 5 bases, with 7 bases left in between. The CDR3 spells CASSEGMETQYF. The CDR3 DNA sequence: TGCGCCAGCAGTGAAGGGATGGAGACCCAGTACTTC.

This clonotype occurred once. Since a much larger clone is just one base distant, this may be a read error. The chain recombines TRBV10-3 with TRBJ2-7, with a possible D match to TRBD2 (6 bases). Germline V gives CDR1 ENHRY, CDR2 SYGVKD. The CDR3 covers 14 residues. The CDR3 loop is CAVSESGLKSEQYF. CDR3 bases: TGTGCCGTCAGTGAGTCAGGACTAAAGAGCGAGCAGTACTTC.

This clonotype has just a few counts. CDR3 amino acids: CASSRLAGGQETQYF. CDR3 in DNA: TGTGCCAGCAGCAGACTAGCGGGGGGCCAAGAGACCCAGTACTTC. The chain combines TRBV5-6 with TRBJ2-5, with 13 bases that match TRBD2. CDR1 is SGHDT and CDR2 is YYEEEE in the germline V gene. This CDR3 contains 15 residues. V shed 4 bases, J shed 1 base, and the junction held 1 base outside the gene matches.

The chain is built from TRBV10-3 and TRBJ1-4, with TRBD1 as a possible D gene (5 bases). V shed 0 bases and J shed 8 bases, with 13 bases lying between them. Germline-derived CDR1 and CDR2 are ENHRY and SYGVKD. The CDR3 is made up of 15 amino acids. The CDR3 coding sequence is TGTGCCATCAGTGAGTCGATAGGGGCCGGGGAAAAACTGTTTTTT. It codes for CAISESIGAGEKLFF.

With regard to this clonotype: The junction does not match germline at one end; this may be a read error. This sequence joins TRBV20-1 and TRBJ1-1; 10 bases fit TRBD1. The CDR3 runs to 16 residues. The germline CDR1 and CDR2 sequences are DFQATT and SNEGSKA (reference sequence). In nucleotides, the CDR3 is TGCTGTGCTAGAGACCCGGGACAGGGGACATTCACTGAAGCTTTCTTT. Its translation: CCARDPGQGTFTEAFF.

The chain uses TRBV7-9 and TRBJ1-6; D uncertain. The CDR3 consists of 13 residues. Trimming removed 5 bases at V and 8 bases at J, with 10 bases between. Germline assignment: CDR1 SEHNR and CDR2 FQNEAQ (reference sequence). The CDR3 spells CASSGYTDSPLHF. For the CDR3, the DNA is TGTGCCAGCAGCGGCTATACCGATTCACCCCTCCACTTT.

This clonotype has only a few counts. V and J are TRBV2 and TRBJ2-1; the D gene is possibly TRBD2 (7 bases). The CDR3 contains 16 residues. Trimming stripped 6 bases from V and 2 bases from J, with 17 bases between. CDR1 is SNHLY and CDR2 is FYNNEI in the germline V gene. The CDR3: CASRRSLGGPYNEQFF. The CDR3 DNA sequence: TGTGCCAGCAGGAGGAGCCTGGGGGGGCCCTACAATGAGCAGTTCTTC.

This clonotype was counted only a few times. The chain recombines TRBV20-1 with TRBJ1-1, with D perhaps TRBD1 (5 bases). From germline, CDR1 is DFQATT and CDR2 SNEGSKA (reference sequence). Trimming left V 1 base short and J 6 bases short, with 12 bases between. This CDR3 has 13 amino acids. CDR3 nucleotides: TGCAGTGCTAGAGGGGGGGTTTTGGCTGAAGCTTTCTTT. Translation gives CSARGGVLAEAFF.

The chain employs TRBV28 and TRBJ2-1; the D is unclear. Trimming took 2 bases from V and 6 from J, leaving 11 bases between them. In germline, CDR1 is MDHEN, CDR2 SYDVKM. The CDR3 covers 14 residues. The CDR3 is CASSLRGNGNEQFF. CDR3 nucleotides: TGTGCCAGCAGTTTAAGAGGAAACGGCAATGAGCAGTTCTTC.

The rearrangement joins TRBV5-1 to TRBJ2-6; D not certain. The V gene's germline CDR1 is SGHRS and CDR2 YFSETQ. There are 15 residues in the CDR3. Deletions cut 2 bases from V and 2 bases from J, with 8 bases between. CDR3 DNA: TGCGCCAGCAGCTTATCGTCGGCTGGGGCCAACGTCCTGACTTTC. It is translated as CASSLSSAGANVLTF.

V gene TRBV20-1 combines with J gene TRBJ2-1, with 9 bases matching TRBD1. The junction had 2 bases not matched to a gene; V was cut back by 1 base and J by 1 base. Germline lookup yields CDR1 DFQATT and CDR2 SNEGSKA (reference sequence). This CDR3 spans 15 amino acids. The CDR3 loop reads CSARGDRVSYNEQFF. CDR3 nucleotides: TGCAGTGCTAGAGGGGACAGGGTTTCCTACAATGAGCAGTTCTTC.

The rearrangement uses TRBV27 and TRBJ2-7; D uncertain. The CDR3 has 14 residues. Germline V lookup: CDR1 MNHEY, CDR2 SMNVEV (reference sequence). The V gene lost 3 bases and the J gene lost 6 bases, with 15 bases spanning the gap. The CDR3 DNA sequence: TGTGCCAGCAGTTTTAGTAAGGGAACGCTCGAGCAGTACTTC. It is translated as CASSFSKGTLEQYF.

This chain connects TRBV15 to TRBJ1-5; TRBD1 matches at 10 bases. Germline CDR1 LNHNV, CDR2 YYDKDF (reference sequence). The J segment lost 4 bases and the V segment lost 6 bases, leaving 6 bases of the junction unmatched. The CDR3 consists of 15 residues. CDR3 loop: CATSRQGAANQPQHF. The CDR3 nucleotides are TGTGCCACCAGTAGACAGGGGGCGGCGAATCAGCCCCAGCATTTT. Variable domain in full (rest from reference TRBV15 and TRBJ1-5): DAMVIQNPRYQVTQFGKPVTLSCSQTLNHNVMYWYQQKSSQAPKLLFHYYDKDFNNEADTPDNFQSRRPNTSFCFLDIRSPGLGDTAMYLCATSRQGAANQPQHFGDGTRLSIL.

This clonotype showed up just a few times. This chain links TRBV7-7 with TRBJ2-5; D is perhaps TRBD1 (5 bases). The V end was cut by 5 bases, the J end by 5 bases, with 15 bases between. CDR1 and CDR2 from the germline V gene are SSHAT and FNYEAQ (reference sequence). This CDR3 is 14 amino acids long. DNA for the CDR3: TGTGCCAGCAGCCCTGGACAAATGGGGGAGACCCAGTACTTC. Translated, it gives CASSPGQMGETQYF.

This clonotype was seen only a few times. The chain employs TRBV20-1 and TRBJ1-4; D not certain. Trimming left V 5 bases short and J 8 bases short, with 9 bases between. Germline CDR1 reads DFQATT; CDR2 reads SNEGSKA (reference sequence). CDR3 length: 11 amino acids. DNA of the CDR3: TGCAGTGCTCAGTATGGCGAAAAACTGTTTTTT. This gives the protein CSAQYGEKLFF.

This clonotype was observed a few times. The gene calls are TRBV15 and TRBJ2-5; a possible D gene is TRBD1 (6 bases). Germline V gene lookup returns CDR1 LNHNV and CDR2 YYDKDF (reference sequence). The CDR3 spans 13 residues. The germline V and J ends were trimmed by 9 bases and 4 bases, with 15 bases remaining between them. The CDR3 sequence is CATETGSGETQYF. The CDR3 region has the DNA TGTGCCACGGAAACAGGGTCAGGAGAGACCCAGTACTTC. Full variable domain (missing parts from reference TRBV15 and TRBJ2-5): DAMVIQNPRYQVTQFGKPVTLSCSQTLNHNVMYWYQQKSSQAPKLLFHYYDKDFNNEADTPDNFQSRRPNTSFCFLDIRSPGLGDTAMYLCATETGSGETQYFGPGTRLLVL.